The next 20 T cell receptor beta chains were all read from a single sample in a study of low-dose radiotherapy and immunotherapy resistance in tumors (dated by TCRdb to between 2021 and 2022). Sample time point, as interpreted from the label and publication: after trial treatment. The sample's treatment or condition label, decoded: LDRT plus nivolumab, ipilimumab, low-dose cyclophosphamide and aspirin (RACIN trial). Instrument on record: Illumina HiSeq 2500. To make first-strand cDNA, Superscript III was used along with a set of TRAV- and TRBV-specific primers so that both the TCRalpha and TCRbeta chains were covered. TCRs were amplified for 20 to 25 PCR cycles with Phusion, using a constant-region primer paired with the adapter attached to the V primers. TCRdb redid the processing of the public reads, applying fastp at Q25 and MiXCR, and retained in-frame beta chains. Each record represents a unique CDR3 protein, reported with the most common genes and DNA among its rows. Within this sample are about 100,000 distinct CDR3 sequences, with roughly 20% of them counted one time only. In total, the top ten clones hold roughly 4.3% of the sample.

Sample: PBMCs, taken after low-dose radiotherapy plus immunotherapy. Receptor source: a male donor with prostate cancer.

The J gene is TRBJ2-3, the V gene TRBV18, with 9 bases that match TRBD1. There are 15 residues in the CDR3. The germline V gene has CDR1 KGHSH and CDR2 LQKENI. V lost 3 bases, J lost 3 bases, and 4 bases stayed unmatched. The chain's CDR3 is CASSPGTGLTDTQYF. The CDR3 coding sequence is TGTGCCAGCTCACCCGGGACAGGGCTGACAGATACGCAGTATTTT.

At least ten counts were recorded for this clonotype. The chain carries TRBV7-9 and TRBJ2-1; a possible D gene is TRBD1 (5 bases). Between the trimmed V and J ends, which lost 3 bases and 0 bases, there was a span of 9 bases. There are 15 residues in the CDR3. CDR1 is SEHNR and CDR2 is FQNEAQ in the germline V gene (reference sequence). CDR3 coding DNA: TGTGCCAGCAGCTTCTTAGGGGTCTCCTACAATGAGCAGTTCTTC. Amino acids: CASSFLGVSYNEQFF.

This clonotype was counted a single time. A far larger clone is a single base away, which makes a read error likely. The rearrangement uses TRBV6-2 or TRBV6-3 and TRBJ2-1; 7 positions agree with TRBD1. The germline V gene encodes CDR1 MNHEY and CDR2 SVGEGT. Losses at the gene ends were 5 bases for V and 10 bases for J; bases not matched to a gene: 8. This CDR3 is built from 13 residues. CDR3 residues: CASSRTGSYEQFF. CDR3 bases: TGTGCCAGCAGTAGGACAGGCTCCTACGAGCAGTTCTTC.

This clonotype turned up a few times. This chain joins TRBV20-1 and TRBJ1-1; D gene unclear. Trimming stripped 3 bases from V and 4 bases from J, with 6 bases between. Germline assignment: CDR1 DFQATT and CDR2 SNEGSKA (reference sequence). The CDR3 has 11 residues. Here the CDR3 reads CSARRVTEAFF. The CDR3 nucleotides are TGCAGTGCTAGGCGCGTCACTGAAGCTTTCTTT.

At least ten counts were recorded for this clonotype. The chain joins TRBV11-3 to TRBJ1-4; 7 nucleotides match TRBD1. The germline gives CDR1 SGHNT, CDR2 YENEEA. V shed 5 bases and J 2 bases; nucleotides not matched to a gene: 8. The CDR3 runs 16 residues. Here the CDR3 DNA reads TGTGCCAGCAGCGGTGTCAGGGGGAGTACTAATGAAAAACTGTTTTTT. It encodes CASSGVRGSTNEKLFF.

This clonotype has ten or more counts. The V gene is TRBV20-1, the J gene TRBJ2-5; the match to TRBD1 covers 7 bases. The CDR3 extends over 14 amino acids. Germline values: CDR1 DFQATT, CDR2 SNEGSKA (reference sequence). Germline trimming cut 1 base from V and 6 bases from J; bases unmatched to any gene: 8. CDR3 loop: CSARAWDSSKTQYF. For the CDR3, the DNA is TGCAGTGCTAGAGCCTGGGACAGCTCTAAGACCCAGTACTTC.

This clonotype was found many times. The V call is TRBV6-6, the J call TRBJ2-3; D perhaps matches TRBD2 (7 bases). Germline CDR1 MNHNY, CDR2 SVGAGI (reference sequence). Trimming removed 7 bases at V and 1 base at J, with 24 bases between. There are 18 residues in the CDR3. The CDR3 region is CASTSPGGLAVGTDTQYF. For the CDR3, the DNA is TGTGCCAGCACTTCCCCCGGGGGGCTAGCTGTTGGCACAGATACGCAGTATTTT.

Many counts were recorded for this clonotype. The chain combines TRBV29-1 with TRBJ2-1; a weak D match, TRBD1 (6 bases). Trimming shortened V by 5 bases and J by 7 bases, and 18 bases separated the two germline ends. The length of the CDR3 is 14 residues. Germline values: CDR1 SQVTM, CDR2 ANQGSEA. In nucleotides, the CDR3 is TGCAGCGTTTGGGGGCGCGGAAAGGTTAATGAGCAGTTCTTC. Translating gives CSVWGRGKVNEQFF.

This clonotype was counted ten times or more. V and J are TRBV6-6 and TRBJ2-7, with 12 bases lining up with TRBD2. Losses at the gene ends were 6 bases for V and 5 bases for J; bases not matched to a gene: 5. Germline V CDR1 and CDR2: MNHNY, SVGAGI (reference sequence). The CDR3 extends over 14 amino acids. This CDR3 reads CASRRLAGDHEQYF. CDR3 nucleotide sequence: TGTGCCAGCAGGCGACTAGCGGGGGACCACGAGCAGTACTTC.

As for this clonotype: A far larger clone differs by one base, so this is likely a read error. The chain uses TRBV6-8 and TRBJ2-1; D is unclear. V shed 4 bases and J shed 9 bases, with 16 bases lying between them. The CDR3 spans 14 residues. Germline assignment: CDR1 MNHGY and CDR2 SAAAGT. CDR3 sequence: CASSFYGRPGEQFF. The CDR3 nucleotides are TGTGCCAGCAGTTTCTACGGCAGGCCGGGTGAGCAGTTCTTC.

This chain uses TRBV27 with TRBJ1-2; TRBD1 matches at 7 bases. The CDR3 has 17 residues. Germline CDR1 reads MNHEY; CDR2 reads SMNVEV (reference sequence). J lost 4 bases, V lost 3 bases, and 14 bases had no gene match. In DNA form, the CDR3 reads TGTGCCAGCAGTTTCTTAGATGTGGAGGGGGCCGCCTATGGCTACACCTTC. Translating it yields CASSFLDVEGAAYGYTF.

The chain links TRBV3-1 to TRBJ1-2; D not certain. Looked up from germline, CDR1 is LGHDT and CDR2 is YNNKEL (reference sequence). Trimming removed 3 bases at V and 0 bases at J, with 8 bases between. The CDR3 contains 14 residues. The CDR3 sequence is CASSHPTANYGYTF. In DNA, the CDR3 is TGTGCCAGCAGCCACCCGACGGCTAACTATGGCTACACCTTC. Full variable domain (rest looked up from reference TRBV3-1 and TRBJ1-2): DTAVSQTPKYLVTQMGNDKSIKCEQNLGHDTMYWYKQDSKKFLKIMFSYNNKELIINETVPNRFSPKSPDKAHLNLHINSLELGDSAVYFCASSHPTANYGYTFGSGTRLTVV.

This clonotype was recorded at least ten times. This rearrangement joins TRBV28 to TRBJ1-4; 8 bases are shared with TRBD1. CDR3 size: 14 residues. V dropped 5 bases and J dropped 4; count of bases not matched to a gene: 3. Germline loops: CDR1 MDHEN, CDR2 SYDVKM. CDR3 nucleotide sequence: TGTGCCAGCAGTCGGACAGGGAATAATGAAAAACTGTTTTTT. The encoded protein is CASSRTGNNEKLFF.

In its sample, this clonotype was seen many times. The CDR3 region has the DNA TGCAGTGCTACCCCAATAGGGGGGGGAAACACCATATATTTT. Amino acids: CSATPIGGGNTIYF. This chain links TRBV20-1 with TRBJ1-3, with D tentatively TRBD1 (6 bases). CDR1 and CDR2 from the germline V gene are DFQATT and SNEGSKA (reference sequence). V dropped 4 bases and J dropped 4 bases, with 14 bases sitting between them. The CDR3 is made up of 14 amino acids.

This clonotype has ten or more counts. The genes are TRBV5-4 and TRBJ2-3; tentatively, D is TRBD1 (6 bases). Trimming pared 1 base from V and 5 bases from J, leaving 14 bases between. The CDR3 extends over 15 amino acids. Germline CDR1 reads SGHNT; CDR2 reads YYREEE (reference sequence). DNA of the CDR3: TGTGCCAGCAGCTTGAGAACAGGGCCAGGAGATACGCAGTATTTT. Translation: CASSLRTGPGDTQYF.

The table lists this clonotype with many counts. The rearrangement uses TRBV6-5 and TRBJ2-1; 8 nucleotides align to TRBD2. Germline CDR1 MNHEY, CDR2 SVGAGI. J was trimmed by 2 bases and V by 6 bases; bases with no gene match: 12. This CDR3 contains 17 residues. The CDR3 loop reads CASRSSAGGPTYNEQFF. For the CDR3, the DNA is TGTGCCAGCAGGTCCTCTGCGGGGGGTCCCACCTACAATGAGCAGTTCTTC.

As for this clonotype: This probably arose from a read error, given a far larger clone one base away. CDR3 nucleotides: TGTGCCAGCAGCCACGGACAGGGAAGCTCCTACGAGCAGTACTTC. Translation: CASSHGQGSSYEQYF. The rearrangement uses TRBV13 and TRBJ2-7, with 8 bases matching TRBD1. V lost 5 bases to trimming and J lost 0 bases; unmatched junction nucleotides: 6. CDR3 length equals 15 residues. Germline loops: CDR1 PRHDT, CDR2 FYEKMQ (reference sequence).

This clonotype was counted many times. V is TRBV21-1 and J is TRBJ2-7. TRBV21-1 constitutes a pseudogene. The CDR3 contains 14 residues. The CDR3 bases are TGTGCCAGCAGCAAAGTGCCAGCGATCCACGAGCAGTACTTC. The encoded protein is CASSKVPAIHEQYF.

In its sample, this clonotype was seen many times. The chain carries TRBV19 and TRBJ2-1; D remains ambiguous. In germline, CDR1 is LNHDA, CDR2 SQIVND (reference sequence). V lost 8 bases and J 6 bases, leaving 11 bases between the germline ends. The CDR3 contains 12 residues. Here the CDR3 reads CASLSLSNEQFF. The CDR3 region has the DNA TGTGCCAGTTTGAGCCTTAGCAATGAGCAGTTCTTC.

V and J are TRBV6-1 and TRBJ1-1, with TRBD1 matching over 10 bases. V dropped 7 bases and J dropped 4; count of bases not matched to a gene: 6. This CDR3 contains 14 residues. Germline V gene data show CDR1 as MNHNS and CDR2 as SASEGT. DNA for the CDR3: TGTGCCAGCAAGACAGGGGGCCGGAGCACTGAAGCTTTCTTT. Translation gives CASKTGGRSTEAFF.